What follows is one TCR beta chain and its context. TCRdb's table, derived via immunoSEQ multiplex PCR, lists solely in-frame clones and lacks some. This sample has 200,000 or so clones; around 75% occur once, and the top ten carry roughly 4.9%. This sample stems from a study of blood T cell repertoires in COVID-19. Study context: COVID-19 samples, acute and convalescent, were from the United States, Italy and Spain. Sources were T cells, B-cell-depleted T cells, or PBMCs; the material itself was cDNA or gDNA.

This CDR3 is built from 16 residues. V trimming: 1 base; J trimming: 6 bases; junction bases outside the gene matches: 5. Per germline, CDR1 LGHNT and CDR2 FRNRAP. The sample was peripheral blood. The TCR sequence derives from a human donor in a cohort sampled during active COVID-19. The chain has TRBV12-5 and TRBJ2-1; 11 positions match TRBD2. The CDR3 spells CASGLATSGRSNEQFF. CDR3 in DNA: TGTGCTAGTGGTTTGGCTACTAGCGGGAGATCCAATGAGCAGTTCTTC.